This T cell receptor beta chain was sequenced for a study of cytomegalovirus exposure and HLA in healthy donors. The PCR used 60 Vbeta and 13 Jbeta primers. TCRdb keeps only in-frame clones here, not all; method: immunoSEQ multiplex PCR. The table includes roughly 150,000 clones, roughly 77% detected once. Per the germline V gene, CDR1 is SGHNT and CDR2 is YYREEE (reference sequence). CDR3 length: 16 amino acids. Trimming cost V 3 bases and J 7 bases; bases outside gene matches: 11. The sequenced sample consisted of PBMCs. The receptor comes from a woman aged 25 to 39 in good health and CMV-seronegative. The chain is built from TRBV5-4 and TRBJ2-1; 9 nucleotides agree with TRBD2. DNA of the CDR3: TGTGCCAGCAGCTGGGGAGCGGGGGGAGGGGATAATGAGCAGTTCTTC. This codes for CASSWGAGGGDNEQFF. Complete variable domain (other parts from reference TRBV5-4 and TRBJ2-1): ETGVTQSPTHLIKTRGQQVTLRCSSQSGHNTVSWYQQALGQGPQFIFQYYREEENGRGNFPPRFSGLQFPNYSSELNVNALELDDSALYLCASSWGAGGGDNEQFFGPGTRLTVL.